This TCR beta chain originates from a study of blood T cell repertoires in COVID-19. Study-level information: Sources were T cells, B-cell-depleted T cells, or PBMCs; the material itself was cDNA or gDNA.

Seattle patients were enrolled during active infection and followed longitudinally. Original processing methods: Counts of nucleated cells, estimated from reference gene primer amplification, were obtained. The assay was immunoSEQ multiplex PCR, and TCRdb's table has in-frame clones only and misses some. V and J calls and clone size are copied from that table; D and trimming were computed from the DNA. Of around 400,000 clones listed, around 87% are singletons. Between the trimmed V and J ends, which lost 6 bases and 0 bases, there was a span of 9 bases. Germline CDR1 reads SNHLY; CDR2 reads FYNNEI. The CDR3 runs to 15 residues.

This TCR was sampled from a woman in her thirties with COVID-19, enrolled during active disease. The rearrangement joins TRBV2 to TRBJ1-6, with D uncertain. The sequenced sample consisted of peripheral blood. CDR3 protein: CASRAGSSYNSPLHF. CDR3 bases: TGTGCCAGCAGGGCGGGAAGCTCCTATAATTCACCCCTCCACTTT.